The clone carrying this T cell receptor (beta chain) was counted ten times or more. Its antigen remains unidentified. These data come from a study of OX40 agonist ivuxolimab in advanced cancers. Study-wide results and caveats: By week 6 at 0.1 to 3.0 mg/kg, blood CD4+ and CD8+ T cells had expanded clonally. Expanded clones were, on average, more numerous in CD8+ T cells than in CD4+.

Profiled with immunoSEQ multiplex PCR; TCRdb holds only in-frame clones, not every one. The sample yields nearly 80,000 clones, approximately 84% seen once. Per germline, CDR1 MNHEY and CDR2 SVGAGI. V was trimmed by 5 bases and J by 3 bases, leaving 10 bases between them. The CDR3 has 13 amino acids. The material sequenced was CD4+ or CD8+ T cells sorted from blood, taken in a trial of the OX40 agonist ivuxolimab. V is TRBV6-5 and J is TRBJ1-2; D is perhaps TRBD1 (5 bases). The receptor comes from an adult with an advanced solid tumor such as melanoma, head and neck, liver or kidney cancer. The CDR3 here is CASSGDLYYGYTF. The CDR3 DNA sequence: TGTGCCAGCAGTGGGGACCTCTACTATGGCTACACCTTC.